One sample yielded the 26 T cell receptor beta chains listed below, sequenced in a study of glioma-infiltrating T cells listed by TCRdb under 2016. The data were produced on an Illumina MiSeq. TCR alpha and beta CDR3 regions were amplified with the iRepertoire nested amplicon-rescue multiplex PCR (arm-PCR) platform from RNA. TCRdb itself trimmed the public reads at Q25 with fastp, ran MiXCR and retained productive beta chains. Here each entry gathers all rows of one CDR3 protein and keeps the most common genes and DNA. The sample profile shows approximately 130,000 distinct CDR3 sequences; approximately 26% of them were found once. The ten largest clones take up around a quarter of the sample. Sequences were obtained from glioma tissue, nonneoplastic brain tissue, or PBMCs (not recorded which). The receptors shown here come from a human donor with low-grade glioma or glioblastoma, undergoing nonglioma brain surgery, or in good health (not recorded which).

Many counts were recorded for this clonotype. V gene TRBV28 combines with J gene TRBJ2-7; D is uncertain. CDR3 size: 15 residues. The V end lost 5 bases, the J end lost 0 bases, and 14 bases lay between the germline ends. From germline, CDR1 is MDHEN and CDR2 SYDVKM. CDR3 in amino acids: CASSPRSASSYEQYV. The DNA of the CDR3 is TGTGCCAGCAGTCCCCGGTCGGCCAGCTCCTACGAGCAGTACGTC.

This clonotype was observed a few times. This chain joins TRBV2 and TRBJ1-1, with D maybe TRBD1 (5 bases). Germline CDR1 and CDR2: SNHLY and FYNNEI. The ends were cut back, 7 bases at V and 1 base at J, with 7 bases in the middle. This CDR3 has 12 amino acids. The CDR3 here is CASMGRNTEAFF. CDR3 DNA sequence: TGTGCCAGCATGGGACGGAACACTGAAGCTTTCTTT.

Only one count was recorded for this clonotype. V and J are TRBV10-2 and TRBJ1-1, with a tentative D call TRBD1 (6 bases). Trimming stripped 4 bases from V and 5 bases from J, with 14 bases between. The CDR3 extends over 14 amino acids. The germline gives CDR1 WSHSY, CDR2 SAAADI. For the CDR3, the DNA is TGCGCCAGCAGTGTGACCAGAGGGGGGACTGAAGCTTTCTTT. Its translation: CASSVTRGGTEAFF.

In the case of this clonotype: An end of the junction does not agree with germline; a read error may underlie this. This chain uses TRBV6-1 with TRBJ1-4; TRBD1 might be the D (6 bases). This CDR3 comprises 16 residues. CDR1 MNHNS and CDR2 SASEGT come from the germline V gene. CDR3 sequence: CASSGHDEGKGEKLFF. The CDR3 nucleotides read TGTGCCAGCAGTGGACATGACGAGGGGAAGGGGGAAAAACTGTTCTTT.

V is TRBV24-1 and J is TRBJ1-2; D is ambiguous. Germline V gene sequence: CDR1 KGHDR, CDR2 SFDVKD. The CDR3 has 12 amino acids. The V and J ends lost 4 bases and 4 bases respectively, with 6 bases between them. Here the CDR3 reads CATSETAYGYTF. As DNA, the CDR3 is TGTGCCACCAGTGAGACCGCCTATGGCTACACCTTC.

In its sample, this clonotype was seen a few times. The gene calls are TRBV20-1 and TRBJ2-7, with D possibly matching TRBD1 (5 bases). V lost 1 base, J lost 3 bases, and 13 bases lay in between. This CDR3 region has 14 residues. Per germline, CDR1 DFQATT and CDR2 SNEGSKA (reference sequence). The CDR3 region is CSARVDGALYEQYV. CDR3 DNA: TGCAGTGCTAGAGTTGATGGGGCCCTCTACGAGCAGTACGTC.

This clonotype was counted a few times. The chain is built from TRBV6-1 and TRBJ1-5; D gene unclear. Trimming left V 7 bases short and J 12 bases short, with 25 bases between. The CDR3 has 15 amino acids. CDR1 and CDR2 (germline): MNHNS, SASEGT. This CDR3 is CASISYGTAVPLQHF. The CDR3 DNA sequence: TGTGCCAGCATTTCTTATGGAACAGCGGTGCCACTCCAGCATTTT.

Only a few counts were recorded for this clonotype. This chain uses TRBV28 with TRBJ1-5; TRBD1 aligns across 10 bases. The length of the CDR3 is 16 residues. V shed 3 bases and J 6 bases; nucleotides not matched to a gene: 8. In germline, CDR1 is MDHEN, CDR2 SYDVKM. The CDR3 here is CASSFRQGAGSQPQHF. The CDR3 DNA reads TGTGCCAGCAGTTTTCGACAGGGGGCAGGCAGTCAGCCCCAGCATTTT.

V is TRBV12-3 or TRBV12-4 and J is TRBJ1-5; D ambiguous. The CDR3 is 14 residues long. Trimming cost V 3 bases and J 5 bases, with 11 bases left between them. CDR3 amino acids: CASSLSMSDQPQHF. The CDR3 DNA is TGTGCCAGCAGTTTGTCTATGTCGGATCAGCCCCAGCATTTT.

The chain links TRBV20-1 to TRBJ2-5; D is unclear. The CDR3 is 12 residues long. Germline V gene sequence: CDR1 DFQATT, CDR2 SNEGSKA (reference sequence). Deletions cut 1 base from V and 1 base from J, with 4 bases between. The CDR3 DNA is TGCAGTGCTAGAGCCCTCCAAGAGACCCAGTACTTC. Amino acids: CSARALQETQYF.

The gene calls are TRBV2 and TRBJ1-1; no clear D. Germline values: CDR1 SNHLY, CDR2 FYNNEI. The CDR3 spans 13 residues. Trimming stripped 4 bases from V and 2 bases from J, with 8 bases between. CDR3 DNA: TGTGCCAGCAGTGTTAAAACAAACACTGAAGCTTTCTTT. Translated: CASSVKTNTEAFF.

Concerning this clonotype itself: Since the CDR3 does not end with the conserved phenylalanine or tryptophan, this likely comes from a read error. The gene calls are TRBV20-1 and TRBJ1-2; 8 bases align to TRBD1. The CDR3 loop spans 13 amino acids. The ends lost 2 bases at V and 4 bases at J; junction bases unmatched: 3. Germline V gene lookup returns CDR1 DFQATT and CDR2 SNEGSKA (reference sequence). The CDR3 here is CSARQGAGYGYTI. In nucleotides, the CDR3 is TGCAGTGCTAGACAGGGGGCTGGCTATGGCTACACCATC.

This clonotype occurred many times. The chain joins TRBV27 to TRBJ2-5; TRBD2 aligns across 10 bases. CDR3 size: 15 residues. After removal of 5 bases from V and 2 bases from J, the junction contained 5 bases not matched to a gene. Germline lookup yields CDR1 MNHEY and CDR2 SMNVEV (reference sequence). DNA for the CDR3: TGTGCCAGCAGTGAACTAGCGGGAACACAAGAGACCCAGTACTTC. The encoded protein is CASSELAGTQETQYF.

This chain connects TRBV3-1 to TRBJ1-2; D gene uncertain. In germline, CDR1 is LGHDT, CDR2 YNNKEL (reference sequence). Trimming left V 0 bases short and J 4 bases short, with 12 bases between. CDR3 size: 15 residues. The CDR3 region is CASSQDRSRFYGYTF. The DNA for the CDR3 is TGTGCCAGCAGCCAAGATCGGTCGCGGTTCTATGGCTACACCTTC.

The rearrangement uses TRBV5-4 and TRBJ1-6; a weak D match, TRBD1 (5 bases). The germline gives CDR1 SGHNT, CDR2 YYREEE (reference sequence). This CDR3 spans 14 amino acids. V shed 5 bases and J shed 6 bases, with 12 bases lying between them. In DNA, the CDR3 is TGTGCCAGCAGGGTAGGGACCGTTAATTCACCCCTCCACTTT. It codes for CASRVGTVNSPLHF.

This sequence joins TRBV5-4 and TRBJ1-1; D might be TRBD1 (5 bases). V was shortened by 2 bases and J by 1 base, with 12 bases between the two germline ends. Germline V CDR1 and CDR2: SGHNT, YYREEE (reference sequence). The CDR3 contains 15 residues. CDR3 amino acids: CASSFGGGENTEAFF. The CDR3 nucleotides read TGTGCCAGCAGCTTCGGAGGAGGGGAGAACACTGAAGCTTTCTTT.

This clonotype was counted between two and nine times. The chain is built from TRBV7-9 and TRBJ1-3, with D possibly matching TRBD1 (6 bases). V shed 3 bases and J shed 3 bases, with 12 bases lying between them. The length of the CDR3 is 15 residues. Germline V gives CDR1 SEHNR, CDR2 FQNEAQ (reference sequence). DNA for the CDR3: TGTGCCAGCAGCTTTGGGGGCGGAGGTGGAAACACCATATATTTT. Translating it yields CASSFGGGGGNTIYF.

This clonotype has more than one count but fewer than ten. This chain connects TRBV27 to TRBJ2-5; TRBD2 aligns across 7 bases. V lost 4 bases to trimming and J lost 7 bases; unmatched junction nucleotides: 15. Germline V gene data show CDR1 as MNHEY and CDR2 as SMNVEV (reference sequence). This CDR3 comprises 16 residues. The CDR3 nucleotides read TGTGCCAGCAGTTCGAAGGTGGGCGGGGGTTCGTGGACCCAGTACTTC. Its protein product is CASSSKVGGGSWTQYF.

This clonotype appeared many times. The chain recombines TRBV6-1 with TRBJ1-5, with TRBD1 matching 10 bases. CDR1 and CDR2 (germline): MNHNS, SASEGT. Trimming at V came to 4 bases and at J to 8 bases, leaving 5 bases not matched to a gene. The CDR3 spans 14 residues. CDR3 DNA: TGTGCCAGCAGTGGGACAGGGGGTAGTGAGCCCCAGCATTTT. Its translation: CASSGTGGSEPQHF.

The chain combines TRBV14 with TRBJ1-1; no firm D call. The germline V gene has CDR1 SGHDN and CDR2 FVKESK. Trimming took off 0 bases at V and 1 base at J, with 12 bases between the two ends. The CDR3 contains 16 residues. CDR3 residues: CASSQDLRVGNTEAFF. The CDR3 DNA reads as TGTGCCAGCAGCCAAGATCTGAGGGTAGGGAACACTGAAGCTTTCTTT.

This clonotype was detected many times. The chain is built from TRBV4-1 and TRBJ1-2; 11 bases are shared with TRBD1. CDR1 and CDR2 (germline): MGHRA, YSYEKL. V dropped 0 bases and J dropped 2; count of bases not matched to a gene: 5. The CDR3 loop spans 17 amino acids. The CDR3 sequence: CASSQDPGTGGNYGYTF. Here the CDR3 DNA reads TGCGCCAGCAGCCAAGACCCCGGGACAGGGGGGAACTATGGCTACACCTTC.

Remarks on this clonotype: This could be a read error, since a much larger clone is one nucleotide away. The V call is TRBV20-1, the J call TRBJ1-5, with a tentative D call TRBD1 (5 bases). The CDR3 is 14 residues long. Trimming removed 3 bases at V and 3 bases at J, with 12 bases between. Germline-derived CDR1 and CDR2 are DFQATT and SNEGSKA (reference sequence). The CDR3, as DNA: TGCAGTGCTAGTCACAGGCATATCAATCAGCCCCAGCATTTT. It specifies CSASHRHINQPQHF.

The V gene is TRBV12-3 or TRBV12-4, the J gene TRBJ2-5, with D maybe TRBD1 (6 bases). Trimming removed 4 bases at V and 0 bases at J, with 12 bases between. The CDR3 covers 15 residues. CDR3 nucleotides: TGTGCCAGCAGTTCGAAGGGACACCACCAAGAGACCCAGTACTTC. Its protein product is CASSSKGHHQETQYF.

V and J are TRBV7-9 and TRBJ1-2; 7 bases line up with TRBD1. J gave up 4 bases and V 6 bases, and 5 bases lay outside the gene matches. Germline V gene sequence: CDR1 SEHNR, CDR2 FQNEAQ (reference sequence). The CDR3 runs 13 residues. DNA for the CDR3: TGTGCCAGCAGTCGGACAGGACCCTATGGCTACACCTTC. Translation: CASSRTGPYGYTF.

The CDR3 protein is CASSPGGRGLSNYGYTF. CDR3 coding DNA: TGTGCCAGCAGCCCCGGGGGTAGGGGGCTTTCTAACTATGGCTACACCTTC. The chain links TRBV7-9 to TRBJ1-2; TRBD1 aligns across 7 bases. The CDR3 is 17 amino acids. From germline, CDR1 is SEHNR and CDR2 FQNEAQ (reference sequence). With 5 bases clipped from V and 0 bases from J, the junction kept 12 bases outside the gene matches.

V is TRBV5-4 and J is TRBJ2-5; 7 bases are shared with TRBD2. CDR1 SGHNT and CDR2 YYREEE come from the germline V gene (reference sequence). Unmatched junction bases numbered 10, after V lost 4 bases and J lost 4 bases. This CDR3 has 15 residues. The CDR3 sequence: CASSPGLDNSETQYF. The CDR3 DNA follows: TGTGCCAGCAGCCCAGGACTAGACAATTCAGAGACCCAGTACTTC.